One and the same sample provided the 26 T cell receptor beta chains below, sequenced in a study of cytomegalovirus exposure and HLA in healthy donors. The PCR used 60 Vbeta and 13 Jbeta primers. Sequencing used immunoSEQ multiplex PCR; TCRdb keeps in-frame clones, though not all of them. The table has under 200,000 clones, about three quarters seen once. Input material: PBMCs. The receptor set was obtained from a woman in her thirties or forties in good health and CMV-seronegative.

This sequence joins TRBV27 and TRBJ2-7; 7 nucleotides match TRBD1. V was pared by 3 bases and J by 1 base, with 6 bases of the junction left unmatched. This CDR3 has 15 residues. Germline loops: CDR1 MNHEY, CDR2 SMNVEV (reference sequence). The CDR3 reads CASSFRGLGSYEQYF. The CDR3 coding sequence is TGTGCCAGCAGTTTCAGGGGGTTAGGTTCCTACGAGCAGTACTTC.

The DNA for the CDR3 is TGTGCCAGCAGCTTCTTTTCGGGGACTCCCGGCGAGCAGTACTTC. It specifies CASSFFSGTPGEQYF. V usage is TRBV5-6 and J usage is TRBJ2-7; TRBD2 is a possible D gene (6 bases). Germline assignment: CDR1 SGHDT and CDR2 YYEEEE. V gave up 2 bases and J gave up 6 bases, with 18 bases separating them. The CDR3 sequence is 15 residues long.

The CDR3 nucleotides are TGTGCCAGCAGCCTCGGTCTAGGCACTGAAGCTTTCTTT. It is translated as CASSLGLGTEAFF. The chain joins TRBV27 to TRBJ1-1; D not certain. Germline V gene sequence: CDR1 MNHEY, CDR2 SMNVEV (reference sequence). Between the trimmed V and J ends, which lost 6 bases and 4 bases, there was a span of 12 bases. The CDR3 length is 13 residues.

The gene calls are TRBV5-4 and TRBJ2-3; TRBD1 matches 7 bases. The CDR3 extends over 16 amino acids. V lost 4 bases, J lost 0 bases, and 8 bases stayed unmatched. CDR1 is SGHNT, CDR2 YYREEE, per germline (reference sequence). As DNA, the CDR3 is TGTGCCAGCAGCGATGCTGGGACAGCGAGCACAGATACGCAGTATTTT. It encodes CASSDAGTASTDTQYF.

Comments on this clone: Other DNA sequences in the sample encode the same CDR3. The chain links TRBV7-9 to TRBJ1-2; 12 bases align to TRBD1. Germline loops: CDR1 SEHNR, CDR2 FQNEAQ (reference sequence). With V trimmed by 4 bases and J by 5 bases, 2 bases remained unmatched. This CDR3 comprises 14 residues. The CDR3 region has the DNA TGTGCCAGCAGCTCGGGACAGGGGGCGTATGGCTACACCTTC. The encoded protein is CASSSGQGAYGYTF.

The chain carries TRBV18 and TRBJ1-1, with a weak D call TRBD1 (6 bases). CDR1 is KGHSH and CDR2 is LQKENI in the germline V gene. The CDR3 runs 14 residues. With 1 base removed from V and 5 bases from J, the gap between germline ends came to 11 bases. As DNA, the CDR3 is TGTGCCAGCTCACCACTGTCAGGGGTAACTGAAGCTTTCTTT. As protein: CASSPLSGVTEAFF.

This chain joins TRBV27 and TRBJ2-7, with 10 bases lining up with TRBD1. The germline CDR1 and CDR2 sequences are MNHEY and SMNVEV (reference sequence). The ends lost 2 bases at V and 6 bases at J; junction bases unmatched: 7. The CDR3 contains 15 residues. The CDR3 sequence is CASSLQGQGTREQYF. CDR3 nucleotide sequence: TGTGCCAGCAGTTTACAGGGACAGGGGACTCGCGAGCAGTACTTC.

This sequence joins TRBV6-5 and TRBJ2-3, with D perhaps TRBD2 (5 bases). Per germline, CDR1 MNHEY and CDR2 SVGAGI. The CDR3 runs to 14 residues. Trimming stripped 10 bases from V and 1 base from J, with 15 bases between. CDR3 DNA sequence: TGTGCCACATGGACGGGGTTGGGCACAGATACGCAGTATTTT. Its translation is CATWTGLGTDTQYF.

The V gene is TRBV6-5, the J gene TRBJ2-1, with TRBD2 matching 14 bases. The germline V gene has CDR1 MNHEY and CDR2 SVGAGI. The CDR3 extends over 14 amino acids. The V segment lost 7 bases and the J segment 9 bases; nucleotides outside the gene matches: 5. CDR3 loop: CASNRLAGGGEQFF. For the CDR3, the DNA is TGTGCCAGCAATCGACTAGCGGGGGGGGGTGAGCAGTTCTTC.

V and J are TRBV7-9 and TRBJ2-3; 10 nucleotides match TRBD2. CDR1 and CDR2 from the germline V gene are SEHNR and FQNEAQ (reference sequence). The J segment lost 3 bases and the V segment lost 5 bases, leaving 5 bases of the junction unmatched. This CDR3 region has 15 residues. The CDR3 DNA is TGTGCCAGCAGCCCGGAGGGACTAGCGACAGATACGCAGTATTTT. Its translation is CASSPEGLATDTQYF.

The gene calls are TRBV5-5 and TRBJ2-2, with D perhaps TRBD1 (6 bases). The V end lost 4 bases, the J end lost 4 bases, and 14 bases lay between the germline ends. The CDR3 covers 15 residues. Per the germline V gene, CDR1 is SGHKS and CDR2 is YYEKEE (reference sequence). The CDR3 reads CASSPGQGLTGELFF. Written as DNA, the CDR3 is TGTGCCAGCAGCCCTGGTCAGGGGCTCACCGGGGAGCTGTTTTTT. The full variable domain, completed using reference TRBV5-5 and TRBJ2-2, is DAGVTQSPTHLIKTRGQQVTLRCSPISGHKSVSWYQQVLGQGPQFIFQYYEKEERGRGNFPDRFSARQFPNYSSELNVNALLLGDSALYLCASSPGQGLTGELFFGEGSRLTVL.

About this clone itself: The conserved phenylalanine or tryptophan normally closing the CDR3 is absent here, so this likely arose from a read error. This sequence joins TRBV7-3 and TRBJ1-2; D possibly corresponds to TRBD1 (5 bases). The germline gives CDR1 SGHTA, CDR2 FQGTGA. V was trimmed by 3 bases and J by 1 base, leaving 12 bases between them. CDR3 length: 15 residues. The CDR3 DNA reads TGTGCCAGCAGCTTTAAGACACAGGTTAACTATGGCTACACCCTC. This sequence encodes CASSFKTQVNYGYTL.

The genes are TRBV7-9 and TRBJ1-2, with 7 bases lining up with TRBD1. CDR1 and CDR2 (germline): SEHNR, FQNEAQ (reference sequence). V lost 5 bases and J lost 2; bases outside the gene matches: 8. The CDR3 is made up of 15 amino acids. CDR3 loop: CASSAWDSKNYGYTF. CDR3 nucleotides: TGTGCCAGCAGCGCCTGGGACAGCAAAAACTATGGCTACACCTTC.

The CDR3 reads CASSPNRAEAFF. DNA of the CDR3: TGTGCCAGCAGCCCGAACAGGGCTGAAGCTTTCTTT. This chain uses TRBV7-8 with TRBJ1-1; TRBD1 might be the D (6 bases). Germline values: CDR1 SGHVS, CDR2 FQNEAQ. The CDR3 extends over 12 amino acids. Trimming removed 5 bases from V and 6 bases from J, with 10 bases in between.

V and J are TRBV18 and TRBJ1-1; D possibly corresponds to TRBD1 (6 bases). Between the trimmed V and J ends, which lost 4 bases and 7 bases, there was a span of 13 bases. The CDR3 totals 13 residues. Germline V gene data show CDR1 as KGHSH and CDR2 as LQKENI. The CDR3 loop reads CASSQQGNGEAFF. The CDR3 bases are TGTGCCAGCTCACAACAGGGAAATGGTGAAGCTTTCTTT.

The chain couples TRBV5-8 to TRBJ2-7; 8 bases are shared with TRBD1. The CDR3 consists of 16 residues. J gave up 0 bases and V 4 bases, and 9 bases lay outside the gene matches. Germline V CDR1 and CDR2: SGHTS, YDEGEE. In DNA, the CDR3 is TGTGCCAGCAGCCCATACAGGGGGGCTTTCTCCTACGAGCAGTACTTC. Encoded protein: CASSPYRGAFSYEQYF.

The chain has TRBV6-6 and TRBJ1-5; D is unresolved. There are 16 residues in the CDR3. V lost 6 bases and J lost 6, with 21 bases in between. Per germline, CDR1 MNHNY and CDR2 SVGAGI (reference sequence). DNA of the CDR3: TGTGCCAGCAGATTCGGAGGCAACGCCGGTGGTCAGCCCCAGCATTTT. This gives the protein CASRFGGNAGGQPQHF.

The rearrangement joins TRBV6-1 to TRBJ2-1; no clear D gene. V lost 5 bases and J 0 bases, leaving 11 bases between the germline ends. There are 15 residues in the CDR3. CDR1 is MNHNS and CDR2 is SASEGT in the germline V gene. This CDR3 is CASSPVAPSYNEQFF. Here the CDR3 DNA reads TGTGCCAGCAGTCCCGTAGCCCCCTCCTACAATGAGCAGTTCTTC.

The gene calls are TRBV6-5 and TRBJ2-1, with D maybe TRBD2 (6 bases). Germline CDR1 is MNHEY and CDR2 is SVGAGI. Trimming took 6 bases from V and 4 from J, leaving 13 bases between them. The CDR3 has 14 amino acids. CDR3 region: CASRGLTPYNEQFF. The CDR3 bases are TGTGCCAGCAGGGGACTCACCCCTTACAATGAGCAGTTCTTC.

The chain uses TRBV4-1 and TRBJ1-5; D is perhaps TRBD1 (6 bases). The V and J ends lost 3 bases and 7 bases respectively, with 13 bases between them. CDR3 length equals 14 residues. Germline V gives CDR1 MGHRA, CDR2 YSYEKL. The CDR3 protein is CASSQAPQGQPQHF. CDR3 bases: TGCGCCAGCAGCCAGGCGCCACAGGGCCAGCCCCAGCATTTT.

The chain couples TRBV7-4 to TRBJ1-5, with 9 positions matching TRBD1. Trimming at V came to 1 base and at J to 4 bases, leaving 14 bases not matched to a gene. The CDR3 sequence is 19 residues long. Germline V gives CDR1 SGHVT, CDR2 SQSDAQ. This chain's CDR3 is CASSLELHRDRVGNQPQHF. The CDR3 coding sequence is TGTGCCAGCAGCTTAGAGCTCCACCGGGACAGGGTTGGGAATCAGCCCCAGCATTTT.

This chain links TRBV7-9 with TRBJ1-2; D gene uncertain. The V gene's germline CDR1 is SEHNR and CDR2 FQNEAQ (reference sequence). The CDR3 has 13 residues. Trimming left V 2 bases short and J 0 bases short, with 4 bases between. For the CDR3, the DNA is TGTGCCAGCAGCTTACCTACTAACTATGGCTACACCTTC. This encodes CASSLPTNYGYTF.

V and J are TRBV5-1 and TRBJ2-1; 11 bases are shared with TRBD2. J lost 1 base, V lost 2 bases, and 2 bases had no gene match. CDR3 length: 16 amino acids. The germline gives CDR1 SGHRS, CDR2 YFSETQ. The CDR3 region is CASSLIAGGSYNEQFF. The DNA for the CDR3 is TGCGCCAGCAGCTTAATAGCGGGGGGGTCCTACAATGAGCAGTTCTTC.

V and J are TRBV7-2 and TRBJ1-4; no clear D gene. This CDR3 spans 13 amino acids. The V end lost 2 bases, the J end lost 7 bases, and 8 bases lay between the germline ends. The germline gives CDR1 SGHTA, CDR2 FQGNSA. Written as DNA, the CDR3 is TGTGCCAGCAGCTTACCCGCAGTTGAAAAACTGTTTTTT. The encoded protein is CASSLPAVEKLFF.

The rearrangement uses TRBV5-1 and TRBJ2-5, with D possibly TRBD2 on 7 matching bases. Germline V gene lookup returns CDR1 SGHRS and CDR2 YFSETQ. The CDR3 sequence is 15 residues long. Trimming stripped 1 base from V and 0 bases from J, with 10 bases between. The CDR3 is CASSLWGGNQETQYF. The DNA of the CDR3 is TGCGCCAGCAGCTTGTGGGGGGGCAACCAAGAGACCCAGTACTTC.

The genes are TRBV5-1 and TRBJ1-6; D is unclear. Trimming stripped 1 base from V and 11 bases from J, with 10 bases between. From germline, CDR1 is SGHRS and CDR2 YFSETQ. This CDR3 has 13 residues. CDR3 sequence: CASSLSPAAPLHF. DNA for the CDR3: TGCGCCAGCAGCTTGAGCCCCGCGGCACCCCTCCACTTT.